This section outlines one T cell receptor (beta chain) sequence together with its context. Its specificity is unknown. The CDR3 is made up of 12 amino acids. With 5 bases removed from V and 5 bases from J, the gap between germline ends came to 7 bases. Germline V gives CDR1 SGHTA, CDR2 FQGNSA. Repertoires were sampled repeatedly during chemoradiotherapy. The sample belongs to a study of chemoradiotherapy in HPV16-positive cancers. The study's findings and limits: Functional assays defining HPV-specific T cells used only a couple of HPV16-positive patients. In HPV16-positive patients, HPV-responsive T-cell expansion tracked better recurrence-free survival. Candidate HPV-specific clones and E7-related TCR motifs grew in tumor during treatment.

Sequencing was performed with immunoSEQ multiplex PCR; in TCRdb, only in-frame clones are kept and a portion is missing. The sample lists 5,700 or so clones; about 79% were seen once. The V gene is TRBV7-2, the J gene TRBJ1-3; no clear D gene. The TCR sequence derives from a human donor with HPV-associated anogenital cancer. The starting material was tumor tissue, obtained from a patient who underwent chemoradiotherapy. The CDR3 here is CASSVSRNTIYF. The CDR3 DNA reads TGTGCCAGCAGCGTATCTAGAAACACCATATATTTT.